This entry is about one TCR beta chain. The antigen remains unidentified. This sample is part of a study of T cell responses to AZD1222 COVID-19 vaccine. Method: immunoSEQ multiplex PCR; TCRdb's copy keeps in-frame clones and lacks some. Of about 100,000 clones listed, nearly 95% are singletons. There are 11 residues in the CDR3. Germline V gene lookup returns CDR1 SQVTM and CDR2 ANQGSEA. V was pared by 7 bases and J by 3 bases, with 2 bases of the junction left unmatched. Study observations and caveats: Dominant CD4 TCR responses targeted spike regions 160-218 and 743-854. There were mostly white British donors and more females than males, and clonal diversity was possibly underestimated.

The sequence derives from an adult in good health. The starting material was peripheral blood, obtained on day 0 of AZD1222 vaccination. The V gene is TRBV29-1, the J gene TRBJ2-7, with 8 bases lining up with TRBD2. CDR3 protein: CSAGTSYEQYF. The CDR3 region has the DNA TGCAGCGCCGGGACTAGCTACGAGCAGTACTTC.